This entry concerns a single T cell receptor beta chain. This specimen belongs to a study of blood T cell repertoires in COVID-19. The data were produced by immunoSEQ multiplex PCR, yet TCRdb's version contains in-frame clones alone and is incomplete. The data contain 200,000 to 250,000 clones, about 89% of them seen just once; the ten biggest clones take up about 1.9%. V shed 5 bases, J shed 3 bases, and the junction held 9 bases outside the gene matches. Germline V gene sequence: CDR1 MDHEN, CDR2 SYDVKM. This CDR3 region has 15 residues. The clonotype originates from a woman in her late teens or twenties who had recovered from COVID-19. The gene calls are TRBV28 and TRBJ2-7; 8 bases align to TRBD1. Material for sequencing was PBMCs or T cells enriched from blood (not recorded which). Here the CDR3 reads CASSTYPGQGYEQYF. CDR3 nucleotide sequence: TGTGCCAGCAGTACATACCCCGGACAGGGCTACGAGCAGTACTTC.